This T cell receptor (beta chain) was captured by sequencing in a study of cytomegalovirus exposure and HLA in healthy donors. Overall study: T cells numbering around 170 million yielded some 100 million unique TCR beta sequences in an earlier analysis. The study's findings and limits: For most TCR sequences rarity was the rule, although some public TCRs occurred in many donors. TCR association rates varied by HLA locus in a later analysis, with DRB1 highest and HLA-C lowest. Listed as cytomegalovirus-associated were 150 or so TCR beta chains.

According to its frequency, this clone is medium-sized. Its target is not known. The PCR employed 60 Vbeta primers together with 13 Jbeta primers. Sequenced by immunoSEQ multiplex PCR; TCRdb stores in-frame clones only, minus some. The sample spans roughly 88,000 clones; the ten largest clones claim 15% to 19%. This CDR3 has 13 residues. Germline assignment: CDR1 SGHAT and CDR2 FQNNGV. Trimming removed 0 bases from V and 10 bases from J, with 10 bases in between. Sequencing used PBMCs. The rearrangement uses TRBV11-2 and TRBJ2-1; D possibly corresponds to TRBD2 (6 bases). The clonotype originates from a man aged 45-65 years in good health and CMV-seropositive. The CDR3 nucleotides are TGTGCCAGCAGCTTAGAGGCCGCGGGGGAGCAGTTCTTC. Translating gives CASSLEAAGEQFF.